A selection of T cell receptor beta chains follows, all from one sample in a study of T cell responses to AZD1222 COVID-19 vaccine. Sequencing was performed with immunoSEQ multiplex PCR; in TCRdb, only in-frame clones are kept and a portion is missing. The sample lists 150,000 to 160,000 clones, around 85% occurring once. The sequenced sample was peripheral blood, obtained after recovery from COVID-19. These receptors all come from an adult who had recovered from COVID-19. CDR3s include the opening cysteine and the closing phenylalanine or tryptophan. D genes are given only for firm matches. Clone size, where shown, is once, few, many, or a class for clones that have expanded.

v_call,clone_size,j_call,d_call,cdr3_aa,cdr3_nt
TRBV11-3,once,TRBJ2-1,TRBD2,CASSLSTSGREQFF,TGTGCCAGCAGCTTATCGACTAGCGGGCGCGAGCAGTTCTTC
TRBV9,.,TRBJ1-3,.,CASSVYPDSSSGNTIYF,TGTGCCAGCAGCGTATATCCCGACAGTTCCTCTGGAAACACCATATATTTT
TRBV10-3,.,TRBJ1-2,TRBD1,CAISNDRAYGYTF,TGTGCCATCAGTAACGACAGGGCCTATGGCTACACCTTC
TRBV6-2/TRBV6-3,.,TRBJ2-6,.,CASSYDSSGANVLTF,TGTGCCAGCAGTTACGACAGCTCTGGGGCCAACGTCCTGACTTTC
TRBV5-6,.,TRBJ2-7,TRBD2,CASSAGVYYEQYF,TGTGCCAGCAGCGCGGGAGTGTACTACGAGCAGTACTTC
TRBV27,.,TRBJ1-4,.,CASRPRRTDNEKLFF,TGTGCCAGCAGACCGCGCCGGACTGATAATGAAAAACTGTTTTTT
TRBV15,few,TRBJ1-1,TRBD1,CATRRDRGMNTEAFF,TGTGCCACCAGACGGGACAGGGGTATGAACACTGAAGCTTTCTTT
TRBV9,.,TRBJ2-3,.,CASSVEGSAGPSTDTQYF,TGTGCCAGCAGCGTAGAGGGGTCAGCCGGGCCCTCCACAGATACGCAGTATTTT
TRBV5-1,.,TRBJ2-7,TRBD2,CASSFGLAGAYEQYF,TGCGCCAGCAGCTTTGGACTAGCGGGAGCCTACGAGCAGTACTTC
TRBV4-2,.,TRBJ2-7,TRBD1,CASSQEMGQGPYEQYF,TGTGCCAGCAGCCAAGAAATGGGACAGGGACCCTACGAGCAGTACTTC
TRBV7-9,.,TRBJ2-5,TRBD1,CASSNALRTGGEETQYF,TGTGCCAGCAGCAATGCCCTGCGGACAGGGGGAGAAGAGACCCAGTACTTC
TRBV5-1,.,TRBJ2-5,TRBD1,CASSLAGTGQETQYF,TGCGCCAGCAGCTTGGCCGGGACAGGCCAAGAGACCCAGTACTTC
TRBV27,.,TRBJ2-3,.,CASSFQVEDTQYF,TGTGCCAGCAGTTTTCAGGTCGAAGATACGCAGTATTTT